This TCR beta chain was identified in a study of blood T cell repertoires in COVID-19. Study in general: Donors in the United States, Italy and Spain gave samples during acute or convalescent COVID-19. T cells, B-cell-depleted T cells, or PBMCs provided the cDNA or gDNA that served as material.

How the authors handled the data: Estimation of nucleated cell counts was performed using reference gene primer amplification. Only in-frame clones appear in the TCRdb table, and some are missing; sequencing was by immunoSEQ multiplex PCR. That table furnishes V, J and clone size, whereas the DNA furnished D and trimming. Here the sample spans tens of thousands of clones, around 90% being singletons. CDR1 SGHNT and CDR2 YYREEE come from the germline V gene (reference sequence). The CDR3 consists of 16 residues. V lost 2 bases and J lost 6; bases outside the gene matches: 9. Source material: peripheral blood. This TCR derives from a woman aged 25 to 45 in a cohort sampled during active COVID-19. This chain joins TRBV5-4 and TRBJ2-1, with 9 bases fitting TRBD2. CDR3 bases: TGTGCCAGCAGCTTCCCCCCACTAGCGGGTATCAATGAGCAGTTCTTC. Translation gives CASSFPPLAGINEQFF. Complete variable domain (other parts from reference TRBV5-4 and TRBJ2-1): ETGVTQSPTHLIKTRGQQVTLRCSSQSGHNTVSWYQQALGQGPQFIFQYYREEENGRGNFPPRFSGLQFPNYSSELNVNALELDDSALYLCASSFPPLAGINEQFFGPGTRLTVL.